The 32 T cell receptor beta chains below all came from one sample that was sequenced in a study of shared clonotypes between healthy human individuals. Data came from immunoSEQ multiplex PCR; TCRdb stores just in-frame clones and leaves some out. The data contain over 2,000,000 clones, over 85% of them seen just once; the ten biggest clones take up roughly 1.7%. Terminally differentiated effector memory CD45RA+ cells were excluded from the naive CD8 cells, which were CD45RO-negative and positively selected for CCR7. Sequences were obtained from naive CD8+ T cells from PBMCs. The receptors shown here come from a young man in good health. Some clones in this sample may be carry-over from other donors' samples.

V is TRBV7-6 and J is TRBJ2-2; 9 bases line up with TRBD1. The CDR3 is made up of 19 amino acids. Losses at the gene ends were 5 bases for V and 9 bases for J; bases not matched to a gene: 22. Germline values: CDR1 SGHVS, CDR2 FNYEAQ. CDR3 region: CASSRGQGQDGGSGRELFF. CDR3 coding DNA: TGTGCCAGCAGCAGAGGACAGGGGCAGGATGGAGGATCGGGCCGGGAGCTGTTTTTT.

This chain links TRBV25-1 with TRBJ2-7; D remains unclear. Germline CDR1 is MGHDK and CDR2 is SYGVNS. V lost 4 bases and J 6 bases, leaving 16 bases between the germline ends. The CDR3 runs 14 residues. Here the CDR3 reads CASSGGAISAEQYF. CDR3 DNA sequence: TGTGCCAGCAGTGGCGGAGCGATATCAGCCGAGCAGTACTTC.

The chain is built from TRBV6-1 and TRBJ1-3; maybe TRBD1 (5 bases). Germline assignment: CDR1 MNHNS and CDR2 SASEGT. The CDR3 is 16 residues long. V was pared by 0 bases and J by 4 bases, with 13 bases between. This CDR3 reads CASSEAYRTRGNTIYF. The CDR3 DNA reads as TGTGCCAGCAGTGAAGCTTACAGGACGCGGGGAAACACCATATATTTT.

The count of this clone is one. This specimen includes other DNA sequences encoding the same CDR3. The chain carries TRBV28 and TRBJ2-7, with D possibly TRBD2 on 6 matching bases. V shed 1 base and J shed 2 bases, with 12 bases lying between them. Germline CDR1 and CDR2: MDHEN and SYDVKM. The CDR3 runs 15 residues. The CDR3 protein is CASSLSRAGTYEQYF. In nucleotides, the CDR3 is TGTGCCAGCAGTTTATCAAGGGCGGGAACCTACGAGCAGTACTTC.

J is TRBJ2-7 and V is TRBV6-1, with 12 bases identical to TRBD2. CDR1 is MNHNS, CDR2 SASEGT, per germline. V shed 6 bases and J 3 bases; nucleotides not matched to a gene: 6. The CDR3 runs to 15 residues. CDR3 residues: CASRPTSGSYYEQYF. The CDR3 nucleotides are TGTGCCAGCAGACCGACTAGCGGGAGCTACTACGAGCAGTACTTC.

The rearrangement links TRBV28 to TRBJ2-7; the match to TRBD1 covers 10 bases. Germline V gives CDR1 MDHEN, CDR2 SYDVKM. V lost 5 bases to trimming and J lost 3 bases; unmatched junction nucleotides: 13. The CDR3 extends over 17 amino acids. This CDR3 reads CASSPITGQGKNYEQYF. CDR3 sequence (DNA): TGTGCCAGCAGTCCAATTACGGGACAGGGGAAGAACTACGAGCAGTACTTC. Drawing the rest from reference TRBV28 and TRBJ2-7, the complete variable domain is DVKVTQSSRYLVKRTGEKVFLECVQDMDHENMFWYRQDPGLGLRLIYFSYDVKMKEKGDIPEGYSVSREKKERFSLILESASTNQTSMYLCASSPITGQGKNYEQYFGPGTRLTVT.

CDR3 DNA sequence: TGCAGCGTCCCGGACAGAGGAGAAAAACTGTTTTTT. This translates into CSVPDRGEKLFF. The rearrangement joins TRBV29-1 to TRBJ1-4; a possible D gene is TRBD1 (6 bases). The V gene's germline CDR1 is SQVTM and CDR2 ANQGSEA. This CDR3 has 12 amino acids. Trimming cost V 6 bases and J 8 bases, with 13 bases left between them.

In its sample, this clone was seen once. The chain carries TRBV4-3 and TRBJ1-1; D unresolved. Germline V gene sequence: CDR1 LGHNA, CDR2 YSLEER. The length of the CDR3 is 17 residues. V dropped 0 bases and J dropped 3 bases, with 17 bases sitting between them. CDR3 sequence reads: CASSQENSYRTYTEAFF. The CDR3 DNA reads TGCGCCAGCAGCCAAGAGAATAGTTACAGAACTTACACTGAAGCTTTCTTT.

Note on this clone: Other DNA sequences in the same sample also yield this CDR3. The rearrangement joins TRBV27 to TRBJ2-2; D remains unclear. The ends were cut back, 0 bases at V and 8 bases at J, with 7 bases in the middle. The V gene's germline CDR1 is MNHEY and CDR2 SMNVEV (reference sequence). The CDR3 extends over 13 amino acids. The CDR3 region has the DNA TGTGCCAGCAGTTTATCAAGCTCGGGGGAGCTGTTTTTT. This sequence encodes CASSLSSSGELFF.

The chain combines TRBV7-6 with TRBJ2-1, with TRBD2 matching 7 bases. V dropped 1 base and J dropped 3; count of bases not matched to a gene: 6. The germline CDR1 and CDR2 sequences are SGHVS and FNYEAQ. CDR3 size: 16 residues. The CDR3: CASSLELAAYYNEQFF. CDR3 sequence (DNA): TGTGCCAGCAGCTTAGAGCTAGCGGCTTACTACAATGAGCAGTTCTTC.

The V call is TRBV29-1, the J call TRBJ1-1; weak D call: TRBD1 (5 bases). This CDR3 is 12 amino acids long. The V and J ends lost 1 base and 11 bases respectively, with 14 bases between them. CDR1 is SQVTM, CDR2 ANQGSEA, per germline. CDR3 protein: CSVEGGVRRAFF. For the CDR3, the DNA is TGCAGCGTTGAAGGAGGGGTTCGTAGGGCTTTCTTT.

As for this clone: The same CDR3 can be traced to other DNA sequences in this sample. This rearrangement joins TRBV19 to TRBJ2-7; maybe TRBD2 (5 bases). V was clipped by 3 bases and J by 5 bases, with 8 bases between them. CDR1 and CDR2 from the germline V gene are LNHDA and SQIVND (reference sequence). This CDR3 is built from 12 residues. The CDR3, as DNA: TGTGCCAGTAGTATCGCCGGGAACGAGCAGTACTTC. Protein product: CASSIAGNEQYF. The whole variable domain, filled in from reference TRBV19 and TRBJ2-7, reads DGGITQSPKYLFRKEGQNVTLSCEQNLNHDAMYWYRQDPGQGLRLIYYSQIVNDFQKGDIAEGYSVSREKKESFPLTVTSAQKNPTAFYLCASSIAGNEQYFGPGTRLTVT.

This chain connects TRBV7-9 to TRBJ1-2; D is perhaps TRBD1 (5 bases). CDR1 SEHNR and CDR2 FQNEAQ come from the germline V gene (reference sequence). CDR3 length: 13 amino acids. V lost 1 base to trimming and J lost 8 bases, with 11 bases between them. CDR3 DNA: TGTGCCAGCAGCTTAGGTGCGGGGGACGGCTACACCTTC. This gives the protein CASSLGAGDGYTF.

This chain connects TRBV27 to TRBJ1-5; 9 nucleotides align to TRBD1. The germline V gene encodes CDR1 MNHEY and CDR2 SMNVEV (reference sequence). The CDR3 loop spans 14 amino acids. The V gene end was trimmed by 7 bases and the J gene end by 2 bases; junction bases not matched to a gene: 3. In DNA form, the CDR3 reads TGTGCCAGCAAATGGACAGGGGGCAATCAGCCCCAGCATTTT. Translation gives CASKWTGGNQPQHF.

The chain couples TRBV13 to TRBJ2-5; 11 bases agree with TRBD1. Germline assignment: CDR1 PRHDT and CDR2 FYEKMQ (reference sequence). V shed 10 bases and J 2 bases; nucleotides not matched to a gene: 9. CDR3 length equals 15 residues. The CDR3: CATGDRGFGQETQYF. The CDR3 DNA sequence: TGTGCCACCGGGGACAGGGGGTTTGGGCAAGAGACCCAGTACTTC. The entire variable domain, with the rest obtained from reference TRBV13 and TRBJ2-5, is as follows: AAGVIQSPRHLIKEKRETATLKCYPIPRHDTVYWYQQGPGQDPQFLISFYEKMQSDKGSIPDRFSAQQFSDYHSELNMSSLELGDSALYFCATGDRGFGQETQYFGPGTRLLVL.

The chain links TRBV9 to TRBJ2-1; 9 nucleotides line up with TRBD2. Germline V CDR1 and CDR2: SGDLS, YYNGEE. The CDR3 sequence is 15 residues long. V shed 3 bases and J 3 bases; nucleotides not matched to a gene: 4. The CDR3 nucleotides read TGTGCCAGCAGCGCTAGCGGGAACCTCTACAATGAGCAGTTCTTC. Its translation: CASSASGNLYNEQFF.

This chain uses TRBV4-1 with TRBJ1-2; TRBD1 agrees at 12 bases. The junction had 7 bases not matched to a gene; V was cut back by 0 bases and J by 8 bases. In germline, CDR1 is MGHRA, CDR2 YSYEKL. The length of the CDR3 is 16 residues. The CDR3 coding sequence is TGCGCCAGCAGCCAAGATCCGGGACAGGGGGCGTGGGGCTACACCTTC. This encodes CASSQDPGQGAWGYTF.

The chain employs TRBV29-1 and TRBJ1-2, with D possibly TRBD1 on 5 matching bases. Germline V gives CDR1 SQVTM, CDR2 ANQGSEA. CDR3 length equals 20 residues. V dropped 0 bases and J dropped 6 bases, with 32 bases sitting between them. CDR3 DNA: TGCAGCGTTGAAGAGGGACGGCAAGCAAGGCCAGGTGTGGTGGTCCATGGCTACACCTTC. Translation: CSVEEGRQARPGVVVHGYTF. Full variable domain (missing parts from reference TRBV29-1 and TRBJ1-2): SAVISQKPSRDICQRGTSLTIQCQVDSQVTMMFWYRQQPGQSLTLIATANQGSEATYESGFVIDKFPISRPNLTFSTLTVSNMSPEDSSIYLCSVEEGRQARPGVVVHGYTFGSGTRLTVV.

The genes are TRBV28 and TRBJ1-3, with D uncertain. The V and J ends lost 1 base and 1 base respectively, with 8 bases between them. The CDR3 is 15 amino acids. CDR1 MDHEN and CDR2 SYDVKM come from the germline V gene. The CDR3 protein is CASSLSPQSGNTIYF. The CDR3 region has the DNA TGTGCCAGCAGTTTATCCCCCCAATCTGGAAACACCATATATTTT.

The V and J genes are TRBV28 and TRBJ2-4; D is perhaps TRBD2 (5 bases). The CDR3 sequence is 15 residues long. Trimming pared 4 bases from V and 5 bases from J, leaving 15 bases between. CDR1 and CDR2 (germline): MDHEN, SYDVKM. CDR3 DNA: TGTGCCAGCAGTTGGTCCGATTGGAGGCAAAACATTCAGTACTTC. Amino acids: CASSWSDWRQNIQYF. The entire variable domain, with the rest obtained from reference TRBV28 and TRBJ2-4, is as follows: DVKVTQSSRYLVKRTGEKVFLECVQDMDHENMFWYRQDPGLGLRLIYFSYDVKMKEKGDIPEGYSVSREKKERFSLILESASTNQTSMYLCASSWSDWRQNIQYFGAGTRLSVL.

This clone was counted a single time. Additional DNA sequences in this sample encode the identical CDR3. This chain links TRBV7-8 with TRBJ1-5; TRBD1 matches 7 bases. The CDR3 has 14 amino acids. Germline trimming cut 1 base from V and 4 bases from J; bases unmatched to any gene: 1. Per the germline V gene, CDR1 is SGHVS and CDR2 is FQNEAQ. In DNA, the CDR3 is TGTGCCAGCAGCTTAGGACAGGGAAATCAGCCCCAGCATTTT. Translated: CASSLGQGNQPQHF.

V usage is TRBV7-9 and J usage is TRBJ1-2; D is undetermined. This CDR3 is 13 amino acids long. V gave up 3 bases and J gave up 6 bases, with 11 bases separating them. CDR1 and CDR2 (germline): SEHNR, FQNEAQ (reference sequence). The CDR3 is CASSLGVGNGYTF. CDR3 nucleotides: TGTGCCAGCAGCTTGGGTGTGGGGAATGGCTACACCTTC.

About this clone itself: This sample includes further DNA sequences coding for the same CDR3. V is TRBV6-5 and J is TRBJ1-5; D is ambiguous. Between the trimmed V and J ends, which lost 3 bases and 4 bases, there was a span of 7 bases. Per the germline V gene, CDR1 is MNHEY and CDR2 is SVGAGI. CDR3 size: 13 residues. CDR3 amino acids: CASSYGRNQPQHF. The CDR3, as DNA: TGTGCCAGCAGTTATGGCAGGAATCAGCCCCAGCATTTT.

The chain joins TRBV29-1 to TRBJ2-1; possible D gene TRBD2, 5 bases. The CDR3 is 10 residues long. V was shortened by 4 bases and J by 10 bases, with 8 bases between the two germline ends. CDR1 is SQVTM, CDR2 ANQGSEA, per germline. DNA of the CDR3: TGCAGCGTTGGCGGGCCAGAGCAGTTCTTC. As protein: CSVGGPEQFF.

The chain carries TRBV4-1 and TRBJ1-4; possible D gene TRBD1, 5 bases. V was pared by 7 bases and J by 8 bases, with 11 bases between. Per germline, CDR1 MGHRA and CDR2 YSYEKL. This CDR3 region has 12 residues. The CDR3 protein is CASKGLSEKLFF. CDR3 in DNA: TGCGCCAGCAAGGGGTTATCAGAAAAACTGTTTTTT.

The V call is TRBV10-2, the J call TRBJ2-5, with a tentative D call TRBD2 (7 bases). Germline V gene data show CDR1 as WSHSY and CDR2 as SAAADI. V lost 0 bases and J lost 4, with 12 bases in between. This CDR3 is built from 15 residues. CDR3 amino acids: CASSESGGRRETQYF. As DNA, the CDR3 is TGCGCCAGCAGTGAGTCGGGGGGGCGCAGAGAGACCCAGTACTTC.

This chain connects TRBV2 to TRBJ2-5; D perhaps matches TRBD1 (5 bases). This CDR3 spans 15 amino acids. The germline V gene has CDR1 SNHLY and CDR2 FYNNEI. The germline V and J ends were trimmed by 4 bases and 1 base, with 13 bases remaining between them. CDR3 sequence: CASSGGRSIQETQYF. The CDR3 DNA sequence: TGTGCCAGCAGTGGGGGCAGGTCTATCCAAGAGACCCAGTACTTC.

The chain carries TRBV4-1 and TRBJ2-1; D possibly corresponds to TRBD1 (6 bases). CDR1 is MGHRA and CDR2 is YSYEKL in the germline V gene. This CDR3 comprises 15 residues. The germline V and J ends were trimmed by 3 bases and 6 bases, with 15 bases remaining between them. CDR3 bases: TGCGCCAGCAGCCAGGGCAGGGGAAGGGGCAATGAGCAGTTCTTC. It codes for CASSQGRGRGNEQFF.

The chain has TRBV27 and TRBJ2-7; D gene uncertain. Germline lookup yields CDR1 MNHEY and CDR2 SMNVEV (reference sequence). The CDR3 sequence is 15 residues long. Trimming shortened V by 4 bases and J by 2 bases, and 15 bases separated the two germline ends. CDR3 protein: CASSYGRRLAYEQYF. DNA of the CDR3: TGTGCCAGCAGTTACGGACGGAGACTTGCCTACGAGCAGTACTTC.

V is TRBV10-1 and J is TRBJ2-7; D remains unclear. Trimming removed 4 bases from V and 2 bases from J, with 12 bases in between. CDR1 is WNHNN and CDR2 is SYGVQD in the germline V gene (reference sequence). The CDR3 contains 14 residues. This CDR3 is CASSASSGAYEQYF. CDR3 DNA: TGCGCCAGCAGTGCCTCTTCAGGAGCCTACGAGCAGTACTTC.

The chain joins TRBV29-1 to TRBJ1-1; perhaps TRBD1 as D (5 bases). In germline, CDR1 is SQVTM, CDR2 ANQGSEA. V was shortened by 6 bases and J by 0 bases, with 14 bases between the two germline ends. This CDR3 region has 14 residues. The CDR3 DNA sequence: TGCAGCGTGGGGGTCAGGCCAATGAACACTGAAGCTTTCTTT. Translating it yields CSVGVRPMNTEAFF.

This chain joins TRBV6-6 and TRBJ2-7; weak D call: TRBD1 (6 bases). V gave up 1 base and J gave up 0 bases, with 10 bases separating them. CDR1 is MNHNY, CDR2 SVGAGI, per germline (reference sequence). The length of the CDR3 is 15 residues. CDR3: CASSYFDRLSYEQYF. Here the CDR3 DNA reads TGTGCCAGCAGTTACTTTGACAGGCTCTCCTACGAGCAGTACTTC.